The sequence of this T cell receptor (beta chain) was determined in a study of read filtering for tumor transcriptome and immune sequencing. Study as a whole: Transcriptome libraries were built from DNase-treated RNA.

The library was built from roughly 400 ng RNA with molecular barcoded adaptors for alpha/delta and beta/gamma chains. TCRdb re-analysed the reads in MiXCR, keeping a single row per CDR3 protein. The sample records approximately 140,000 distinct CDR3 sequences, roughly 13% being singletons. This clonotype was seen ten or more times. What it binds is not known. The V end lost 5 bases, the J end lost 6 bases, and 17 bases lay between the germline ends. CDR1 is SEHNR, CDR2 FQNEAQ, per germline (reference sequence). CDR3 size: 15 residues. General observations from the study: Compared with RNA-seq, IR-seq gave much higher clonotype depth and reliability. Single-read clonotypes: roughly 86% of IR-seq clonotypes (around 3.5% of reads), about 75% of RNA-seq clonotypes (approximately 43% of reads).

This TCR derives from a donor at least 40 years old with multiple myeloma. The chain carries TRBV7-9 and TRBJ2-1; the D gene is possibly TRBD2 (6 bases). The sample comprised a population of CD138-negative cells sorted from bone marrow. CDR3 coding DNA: TGTGCCAGCAGCGCAGCGAGGGAGGTTGGCAATGAGCAGTTCTTC. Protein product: CASSAAREVGNEQFF.